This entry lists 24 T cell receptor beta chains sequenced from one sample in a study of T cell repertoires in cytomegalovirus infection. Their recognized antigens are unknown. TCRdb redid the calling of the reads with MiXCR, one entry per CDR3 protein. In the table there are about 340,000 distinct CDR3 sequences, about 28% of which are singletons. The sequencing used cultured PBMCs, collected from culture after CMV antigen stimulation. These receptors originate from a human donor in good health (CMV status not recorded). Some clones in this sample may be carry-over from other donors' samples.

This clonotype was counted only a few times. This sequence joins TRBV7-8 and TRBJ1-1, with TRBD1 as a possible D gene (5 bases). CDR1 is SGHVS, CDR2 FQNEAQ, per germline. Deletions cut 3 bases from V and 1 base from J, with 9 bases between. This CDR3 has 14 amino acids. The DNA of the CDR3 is TGTGCCAGCAGCTTTGCACAGGCGAACACTGAAGCTTTCTTT. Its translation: CASSFAQANTEAFF.

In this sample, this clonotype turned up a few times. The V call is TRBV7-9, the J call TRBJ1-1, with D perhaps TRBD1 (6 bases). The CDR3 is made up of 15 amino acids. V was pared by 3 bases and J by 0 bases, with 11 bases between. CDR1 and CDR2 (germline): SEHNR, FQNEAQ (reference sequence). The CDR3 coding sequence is TGTGCCAGCAGCTTTAACAGGGACTTGAACACTGAAGCTTTCTTT. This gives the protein CASSFNRDLNTEAFF.

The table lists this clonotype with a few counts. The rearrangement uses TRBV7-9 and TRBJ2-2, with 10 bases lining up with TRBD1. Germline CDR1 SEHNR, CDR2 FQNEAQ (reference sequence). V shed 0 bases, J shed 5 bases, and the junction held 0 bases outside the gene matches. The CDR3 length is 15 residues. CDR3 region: CASSLADRGTGELFF. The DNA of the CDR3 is TGTGCCAGCAGCTTAGCGGACAGGGGGACCGGGGAGCTGTTTTTT.

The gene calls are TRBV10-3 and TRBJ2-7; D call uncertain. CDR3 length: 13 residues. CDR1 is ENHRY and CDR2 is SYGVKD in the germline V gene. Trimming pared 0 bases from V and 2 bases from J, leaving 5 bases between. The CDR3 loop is CAISESGPYEQYF. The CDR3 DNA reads TGTGCCATCAGTGAGTCCGGCCCCTACGAGCAGTACTTC.

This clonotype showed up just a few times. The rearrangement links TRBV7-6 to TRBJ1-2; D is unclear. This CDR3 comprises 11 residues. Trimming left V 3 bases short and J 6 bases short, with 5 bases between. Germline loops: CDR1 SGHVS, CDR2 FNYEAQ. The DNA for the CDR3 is TGTGCCAGCAGCTTTGGGGATGGCTACACCTTC. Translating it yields CASSFGDGYTF. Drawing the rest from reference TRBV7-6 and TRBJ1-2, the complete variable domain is GAGVSQSPRYKVTKRGQDVALRCDPISGHVSLYWYRQALGQGPEFLTYFNYEAQQDKSGLPNDRFSAERPEGSISTLTIQRTEQRDSAMYRCASSFGDGYTFGSGTRLTVV.

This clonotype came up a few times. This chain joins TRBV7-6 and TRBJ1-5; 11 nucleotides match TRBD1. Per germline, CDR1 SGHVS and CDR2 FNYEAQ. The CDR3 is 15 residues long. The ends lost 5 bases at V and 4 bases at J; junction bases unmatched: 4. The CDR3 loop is CASSRTGGENQPQHF. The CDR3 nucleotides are TGTGCCAGCAGCAGGACAGGGGGCGAGAATCAGCCCCAGCATTTT.

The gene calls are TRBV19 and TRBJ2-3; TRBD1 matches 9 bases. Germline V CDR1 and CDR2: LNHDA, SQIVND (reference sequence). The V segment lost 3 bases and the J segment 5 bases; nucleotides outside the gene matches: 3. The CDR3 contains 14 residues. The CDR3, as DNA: TGTGCCAGTAGTATGGGACAGGGAGGAGATACGCAGTATTTT. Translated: CASSMGQGGDTQYF.

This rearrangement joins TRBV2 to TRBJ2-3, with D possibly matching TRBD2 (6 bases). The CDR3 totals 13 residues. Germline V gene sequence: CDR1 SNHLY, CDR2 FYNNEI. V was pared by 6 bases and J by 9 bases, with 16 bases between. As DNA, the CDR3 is TGTGCCAGCAGCGGGACTGGTCAGAGAACGCAGTATTTT. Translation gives CASSGTGQRTQYF.

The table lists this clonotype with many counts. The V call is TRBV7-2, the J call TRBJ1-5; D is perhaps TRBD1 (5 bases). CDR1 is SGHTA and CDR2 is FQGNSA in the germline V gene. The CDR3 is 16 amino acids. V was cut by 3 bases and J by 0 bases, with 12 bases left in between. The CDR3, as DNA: TGTGCCAGCAGCTTCCGGGACGGACATAGCAATCAGCCCCAGCATTTT. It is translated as CASSFRDGHSNQPQHF. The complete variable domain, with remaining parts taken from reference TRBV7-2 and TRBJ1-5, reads GAGVSQSPSNKVTEKGKDVELRCDPISGHTALYWYRQSLGQGLEFLIYFQGNSAPDKSGLPSDRFSAERTGGSVSTLTIQRTQQEDSAVYLCASSFRDGHSNQPQHFGDGTRLSIL.

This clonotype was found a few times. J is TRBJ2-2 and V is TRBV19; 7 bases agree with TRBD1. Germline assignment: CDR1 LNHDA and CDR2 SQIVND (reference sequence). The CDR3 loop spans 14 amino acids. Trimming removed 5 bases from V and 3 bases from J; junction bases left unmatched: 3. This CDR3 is CASSVGTDTGELFF. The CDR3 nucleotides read TGTGCCAGTAGTGTCGGGACAGACACCGGGGAGCTGTTTTTT. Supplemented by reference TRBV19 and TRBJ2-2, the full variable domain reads DGGITQSPKYLFRKEGQNVTLSCEQNLNHDAMYWYRQDPGQGLRLIYYSQIVNDFQKGDIAEGYSVSREKKESFPLTVTSAQKNPTAFYLCASSVGTDTGELFFGEGSRLTVL.

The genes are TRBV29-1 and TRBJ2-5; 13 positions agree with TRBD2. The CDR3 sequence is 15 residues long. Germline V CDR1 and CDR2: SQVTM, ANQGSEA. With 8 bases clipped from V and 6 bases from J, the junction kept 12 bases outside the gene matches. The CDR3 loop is CSSGGLLAGGQTQYF. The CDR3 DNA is TGCAGCTCCGGGGGACTACTAGCGGGAGGGCAGACCCAGTACTTC.

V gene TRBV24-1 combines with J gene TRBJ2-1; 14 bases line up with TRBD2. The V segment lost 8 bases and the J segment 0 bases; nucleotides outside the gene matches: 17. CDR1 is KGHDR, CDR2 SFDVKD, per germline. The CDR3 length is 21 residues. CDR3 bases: TGTGCCACCACTGGTGCCCCCGGGACTAGCGGGAGCGGGGGCTCCTACAATGAGCAGTTCTTC. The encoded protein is CATTGAPGTSGSGGSYNEQFF.

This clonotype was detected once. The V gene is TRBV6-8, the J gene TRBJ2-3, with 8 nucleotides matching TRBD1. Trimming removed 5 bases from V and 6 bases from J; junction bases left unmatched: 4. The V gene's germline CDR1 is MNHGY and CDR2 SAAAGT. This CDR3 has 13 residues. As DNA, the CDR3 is TGTGCCAGCAGTCGACAGGGGTGGGATACGCAGTATTTT. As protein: CASSRQGWDTQYF.

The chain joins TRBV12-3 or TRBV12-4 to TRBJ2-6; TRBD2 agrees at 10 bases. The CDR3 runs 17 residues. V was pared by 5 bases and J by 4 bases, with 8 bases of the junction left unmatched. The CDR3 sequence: CASSRSGGRQGANVLTF. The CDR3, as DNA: TGTGCCAGCAGTCGTAGCGGGGGGCGACAAGGGGCCAACGTCCTGACTTTC.

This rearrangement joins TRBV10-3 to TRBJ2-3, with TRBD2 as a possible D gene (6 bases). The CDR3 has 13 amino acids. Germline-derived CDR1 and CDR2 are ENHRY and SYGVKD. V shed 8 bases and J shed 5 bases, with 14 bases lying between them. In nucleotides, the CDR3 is TGTGCCATCGCGAGGATGGAGGGAGATACGCAGTATTTT. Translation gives CAIARMEGDTQYF.

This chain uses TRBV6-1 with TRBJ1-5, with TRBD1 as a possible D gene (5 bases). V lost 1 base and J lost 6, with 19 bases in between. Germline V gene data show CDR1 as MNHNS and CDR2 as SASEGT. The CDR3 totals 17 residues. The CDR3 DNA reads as TGTGCCAGCAGTGAAGTTAGGGGCAGGAGATATGGTCAGCCCCAGCATTTT. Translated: CASSEVRGRRYGQPQHF.

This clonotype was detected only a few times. CDR3 sequence: CASSMSRDEQYF. The CDR3 nucleotides read TGTGCCAGTAGTATGTCCAGGGACGAGCAGTACTTC. J is TRBJ2-7 and V is TRBV19; D may be TRBD1 (5 bases). This CDR3 has 12 residues. Deletions cut 3 bases from V and 5 bases from J, with 8 bases between. Germline V gives CDR1 LNHDA, CDR2 SQIVND (reference sequence).

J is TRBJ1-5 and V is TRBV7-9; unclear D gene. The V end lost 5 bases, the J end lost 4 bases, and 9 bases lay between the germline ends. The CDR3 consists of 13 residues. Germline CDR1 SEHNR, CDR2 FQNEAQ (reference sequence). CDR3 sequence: CASSPLPNQPQHF. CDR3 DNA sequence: TGTGCCAGCAGCCCCCTTCCAAATCAGCCCCAGCATTTT.

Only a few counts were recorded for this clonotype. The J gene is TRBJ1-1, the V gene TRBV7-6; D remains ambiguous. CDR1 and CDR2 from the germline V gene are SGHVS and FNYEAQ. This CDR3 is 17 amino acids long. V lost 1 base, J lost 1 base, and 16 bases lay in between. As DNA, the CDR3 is TGTGCCAGCAGCTTAGTTGGTCTAGGATTGGGGAACACTGAAGCTTTCTTT. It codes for CASSLVGLGLGNTEAFF.

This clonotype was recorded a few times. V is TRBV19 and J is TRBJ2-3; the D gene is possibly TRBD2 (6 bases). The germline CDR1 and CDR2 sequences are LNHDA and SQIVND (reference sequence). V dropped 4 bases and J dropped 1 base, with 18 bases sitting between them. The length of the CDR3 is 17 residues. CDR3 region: CASSSPGLLVGTDTQYF. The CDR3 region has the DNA TGTGCCAGTAGTAGCCCGGGACTTTTGGTGGGCACAGATACGCAGTATTTT.

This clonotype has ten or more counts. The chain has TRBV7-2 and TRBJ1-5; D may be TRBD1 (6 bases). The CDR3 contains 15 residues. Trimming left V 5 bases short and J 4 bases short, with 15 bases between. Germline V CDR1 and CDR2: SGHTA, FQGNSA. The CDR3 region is CASSKRDTINQPQHF. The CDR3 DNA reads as TGTGCCAGCAGCAAGCGGGACACAATTAATCAGCCCCAGCATTTT.

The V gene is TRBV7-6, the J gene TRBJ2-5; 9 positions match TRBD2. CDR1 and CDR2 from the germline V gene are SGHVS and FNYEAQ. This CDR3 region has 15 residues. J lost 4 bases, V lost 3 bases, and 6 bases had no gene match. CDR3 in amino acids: CASSFGGGASETQYF. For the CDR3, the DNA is TGTGCCAGCAGCTTTGGCGGGGGGGCGTCAGAGACCCAGTACTTC.

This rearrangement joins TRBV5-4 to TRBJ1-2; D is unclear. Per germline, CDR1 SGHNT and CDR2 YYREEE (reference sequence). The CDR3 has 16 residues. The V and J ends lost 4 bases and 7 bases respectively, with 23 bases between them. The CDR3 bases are TGTGCCAGCAGCCGCGGAGGGAGGGTGAAAGATGCTGGCTACACCTTC. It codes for CASSRGGRVKDAGYTF. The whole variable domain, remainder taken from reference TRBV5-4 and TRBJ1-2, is ETGVTQSPTHLIKTRGQQVTLRCSSQSGHNTVSWYQQALGQGPQFIFQYYREEENGRGNFPPRFSGLQFPNYSSELNVNALELDDSALYLCASSRGGRVKDAGYTFGSGTRLTVV.

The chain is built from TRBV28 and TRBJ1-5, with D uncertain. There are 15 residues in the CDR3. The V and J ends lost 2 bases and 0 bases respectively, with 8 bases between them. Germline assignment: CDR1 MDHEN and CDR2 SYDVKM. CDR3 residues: CASSLNRASNQPQHF. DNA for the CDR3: TGTGCCAGCAGTTTAAACAGAGCTAGCAATCAGCCCCAGCATTTT.